What follows are 32 T cell receptor beta chains derived from one specimen sequenced in a study of shared clonotypes between healthy human individuals. Some clones are missing from TCRdb's copy, which holds only in-frame ones; the method was immunoSEQ multiplex PCR. The data show approximately 2.5 million clones, with roughly 93% seen just once and 0.36% held by the top ten. The sample comprised naive CD4+ T cells from PBMCs. Subset in this sample: CD45RA+ positively selected. The receptor set was obtained from a young man in good health. Some clones in this sample may be carry-over from other donors' samples.

The chain couples TRBV5-1 to TRBJ2-7, with 9 bases lining up with TRBD2. Trimming took 3 bases from V and 6 from J; bases not matched to a gene: 16. In germline, CDR1 is SGHRS, CDR2 YFSETQ. This CDR3 is built from 17 residues. In nucleotides, the CDR3 is TGCGCCAGCAGCTCCATGCCCAACTTAGCGGGAGCTTCCGAGCAGTACTTC. The encoded protein is CASSSMPNLAGASEQYF.

This clone appeared a single time. The V and J genes are TRBV6-5 and TRBJ2-3, with D hard to call. The CDR3 sequence is 13 residues long. V shed 8 bases and J shed 0 bases, with 9 bases lying between them. Germline CDR1 MNHEY, CDR2 SVGAGI. In nucleotides, the CDR3 is TGTGCCAGCCCCCCGGCTAGCACAGATACGCAGTATTTT. Protein product: CASPPASTDTQYF.

This chain links TRBV28 with TRBJ2-1; D is unclear. This CDR3 spans 17 amino acids. V lost 3 bases to trimming and J lost 0 bases, with 15 bases between them. Germline lookup yields CDR1 MDHEN and CDR2 SYDVKM. The chain's CDR3 is CASSFIQRRSSYNEQFF. The CDR3 DNA reads TGTGCCAGCAGTTTTATACAACGCCGGAGCTCCTACAATGAGCAGTTCTTC.

The gene calls are TRBV19 and TRBJ1-5; 11 nucleotides agree with TRBD1. Germline loops: CDR1 LNHDA, CDR2 SQIVND (reference sequence). Unmatched junction bases numbered 4, after V lost 5 bases and J lost 1 base. This CDR3 is built from 16 residues. CDR3 sequence (DNA): TGTGCCAGTAGTCCGCGGACAGGGGGCAGCAATCAGCCCCAGCATTTT. Translating gives CASSPRTGGSNQPQHF.

The chain joins TRBV30 to TRBJ2-7, with 7 nucleotides matching TRBD2. V lost 5 bases, J lost 2 bases, and 9 bases stayed unmatched. Germline V gene data show CDR1 as GTSNPN and CDR2 as SVGIG (reference sequence). The CDR3 is made up of 14 amino acids. For the CDR3, the DNA is TGTGCCTGGTCCCCCCTTGCGGGGGCCTACGAGCAGTACTTC. It codes for CAWSPLAGAYEQYF.

The genes are TRBV9 and TRBJ2-5; D is unclear. Per germline, CDR1 SGDLS and CDR2 YYNGEE. Trimming took 6 bases from V and 5 from J, leaving 20 bases between them. There are 15 residues in the CDR3. DNA of the CDR3: TGTGCCAGCACCAATGGGGTAATGAGCCAGGAGACCCAGTACTTC. It encodes CASTNGVMSQETQYF.

The chain is built from TRBV6-6 and TRBJ2-7; D remains unclear. CDR3 length equals 14 residues. Trimming pared 5 bases from V and 2 bases from J, leaving 13 bases between. In germline, CDR1 is MNHNY, CDR2 SVGAGI (reference sequence). This CDR3 reads CASSALLDPYEQYF. The CDR3 nucleotides read TGTGCCAGCAGTGCGCTGTTGGACCCCTACGAGCAGTACTTC.

The J gene is TRBJ1-2, the V gene TRBV19, with D tentatively TRBD1 (5 bases). Germline V gives CDR1 LNHDA, CDR2 SQIVND (reference sequence). The CDR3 has 14 residues. The V gene lost 3 bases and the J gene lost 2 bases, with 10 bases spanning the gap. CDR3: CASSIFGQNYGYTF. The CDR3 nucleotides read TGTGCCAGTAGTATTTTTGGACAAAACTATGGCTACACCTTC. The full variable domain, rest sourced from reference TRBV19 and TRBJ1-2, is DGGITQSPKYLFRKEGQNVTLSCEQNLNHDAMYWYRQDPGQGLRLIYYSQIVNDFQKGDIAEGYSVSREKKESFPLTVTSAQKNPTAFYLCASSIFGQNYGYTFGSGTRLTVV.

This chain joins TRBV18 and TRBJ1-5, with D possibly being TRBD1 (6 bases). V lost 6 bases to trimming and J lost 3 bases, with 15 bases between them. The V gene's germline CDR1 is KGHSH and CDR2 LQKENI. The CDR3 length is 15 residues. The CDR3 region has the DNA TGTGCCAGCTCGAAGACAGGAGCTTACAATCAGCCCCAGCATTTT. This encodes CASSKTGAYNQPQHF.

Here the CDR3 reads CASSVGDRDPDTQYF. The CDR3 DNA is TGTGCCAGCAGCGTAGGGGACAGGGATCCAGATACGCAGTATTTT. The chain links TRBV9 to TRBJ2-3; 9 bases are shared with TRBD1. Germline CDR1 reads SGDLS; CDR2 reads YYNGEE. J was trimmed by 4 bases and V by 0 bases; bases with no gene match: 3. The CDR3 totals 15 residues.

The chain has TRBV2 and TRBJ2-3, with 11 bases aligning to TRBD2. Per the germline V gene, CDR1 is SNHLY and CDR2 is FYNNEI. This CDR3 is built from 15 residues. Trimming removed 6 bases from V and 4 bases from J; junction bases left unmatched: 6. This CDR3 is CASRLSGRASDTQYF. For the CDR3, the DNA is TGTGCCAGCAGACTTAGCGGGAGGGCCTCAGATACGCAGTATTTT.

CDR3 amino acids: CASSSRDYSGETQYF. The CDR3, as DNA: TGTGCCAGCAGCTCTCGGGACTACTCGGGGGAGACCCAGTACTTC. The chain employs TRBV7-6 and TRBJ2-5; 7 nucleotides agree with TRBD2. The V gene end was trimmed by 4 bases and the J gene end by 5 bases; junction bases not matched to a gene: 10. This CDR3 has 15 amino acids. Germline lookup yields CDR1 SGHVS and CDR2 FNYEAQ. Drawing the rest from reference TRBV7-6 and TRBJ2-5, the complete variable domain is GAGVSQSPRYKVTKRGQDVALRCDPISGHVSLYWYRQALGQGPEFLTYFNYEAQQDKSGLPNDRFSAERPEGSISTLTIQRTEQRDSAMYRCASSSRDYSGETQYFGPGTRLLVL.

The chain combines TRBV6-6 with TRBJ2-2, with 8 bases matching TRBD1. The ends lost 4 bases at V and 4 bases at J; junction bases unmatched: 5. The CDR3 has 15 residues. CDR1 and CDR2 from the germline V gene are MNHNY and SVGAGI (reference sequence). In DNA, the CDR3 is TGTGCCAGCAGTTTAGGACAGGGTCGCACCGGGGAGCTGTTTTTT. The encoded protein is CASSLGQGRTGELFF.

This chain links TRBV28 with TRBJ1-2, with unresolved D. The CDR3 runs 13 residues. V lost 6 bases to trimming and J lost 4 bases, with 12 bases between them. Germline CDR1 is MDHEN and CDR2 is SYDVKM. The CDR3 DNA sequence: TGTGCCAGCAGCTTGCAGTCCCCCTATGGCTACACCTTC. Protein: CASSLQSPYGYTF.

V and J are TRBV28 and TRBJ2-7; possibly TRBD1 or TRBD2 for D (5 bases each). The germline V gene encodes CDR1 MDHEN and CDR2 SYDVKM. V was trimmed by 8 bases and J by 6 bases, leaving 26 bases between them. The CDR3 runs 16 residues. The CDR3 loop is CASHSPRDQGRREQYF. CDR3 DNA sequence: TGTGCCAGCCATTCACCCCGGGACCAAGGCCGTCGCGAGCAGTACTTC.

The chain couples TRBV6-6 to TRBJ2-7; 7 bases fit TRBD1. V trimming: 6 bases; J trimming: 4 bases; junction bases outside the gene matches: 6. The CDR3 loop spans 13 amino acids. CDR1 and CDR2 (germline): MNHNY, SVGAGI (reference sequence). The CDR3 sequence is CASSNDREYEQYF. The DNA for the CDR3 is TGTGCCAGCAGCAACGACAGGGAATACGAGCAGTACTTC.

The chain recombines TRBV7-2 with TRBJ2-7, with a tentative D call TRBD1 (6 bases). Trimming stripped 1 base from V and 2 bases from J, with 12 bases between. This CDR3 spans 15 amino acids. Germline CDR1 is SGHTA and CDR2 is FQGNSA. The CDR3 sequence: CASSLGPGDTYEQYF. Here the CDR3 DNA reads TGTGCCAGCAGCTTAGGCCCAGGGGACACCTACGAGCAGTACTTC.

V is TRBV18 and J is TRBJ1-2; the D is unclear. The CDR3 is 15 amino acids. V was pared by 1 base and J by 0 bases, with 9 bases between. Germline CDR1 KGHSH, CDR2 LQKENI. The DNA of the CDR3 is TGTGCCAGCTCACCACAGAGCCTTCCTAACTATGGCTACACCTTC. The encoded protein is CASSPQSLPNYGYTF.

V and J are TRBV5-1 and TRBJ2-6; D is undetermined. This CDR3 is 17 amino acids long. Germline V gene sequence: CDR1 SGHRS, CDR2 YFSETQ. Trimming took off 1 base at V and 0 bases at J, with 11 bases between the two ends. In DNA form, the CDR3 reads TGCGCCAGCAGCTTGTCCGTCATGAGCTCTGGGGCCAACGTCCTGACTTTC. Translated, it gives CASSLSVMSSGANVLTF.

The chain couples TRBV27 to TRBJ1-5; maybe TRBD1 (5 bases). From germline, CDR1 is MNHEY and CDR2 SMNVEV (reference sequence). Deletions cut 8 bases from V and 2 bases from J, with 10 bases between. The CDR3 is made up of 13 amino acids. CDR3 bases: TGTGCCAGCGGGGAGGGACGCAATCAGCCCCAGCATTTT. It encodes CASGEGRNQPQHF.

This sequence joins TRBV27 and TRBJ2-2, with TRBD1 identical over 10 bases. After removal of 2 bases from V and 4 bases from J, the junction contained 10 bases not matched to a gene. The CDR3 extends over 18 amino acids. Germline V gives CDR1 MNHEY, CDR2 SMNVEV (reference sequence). In nucleotides, the CDR3 is TGTGCCAGCAGTTTAGGGCCGACAGGGGGCTTGGGCACCGGGGAGCTGTTTTTT. It encodes CASSLGPTGGLGTGELFF.

This clone was picked up one time. This rearrangement joins TRBV5-1 to TRBJ2-7; 8 nucleotides align to TRBD2. Germline CDR1 and CDR2: SGHRS and YFSETQ. This CDR3 has 15 amino acids. V lost 2 bases and J lost 0; bases outside the gene matches: 4. CDR3: CASSFRSGVSYEQYF. The CDR3 DNA follows: TGCGCCAGCAGCTTTCGTAGCGGGGTCTCCTACGAGCAGTACTTC.

The chain couples TRBV7-2 to TRBJ2-1; TRBD1 matches 8 bases. The CDR3 length is 17 residues. The V segment lost 2 bases and the J segment 0 bases; nucleotides outside the gene matches: 6. Germline values: CDR1 SGHTA, CDR2 FQGNSA. The CDR3 reads CASSLMGRGLSYNEQFF. In nucleotides, the CDR3 is TGTGCCAGCAGCTTAATGGGCAGGGGGCTCTCCTACAATGAGCAGTTCTTC. Using reference TRBV7-2 and TRBJ2-1 for the parts outside the CDR3, the full variable domain is GAGVSQSPSNKVTEKGKDVELRCDPISGHTALYWYRQSLGQGLEFLIYFQGNSAPDKSGLPSDRFSAERTGGSVSTLTIQRTQQEDSAVYLCASSLMGRGLSYNEQFFGPGTRLTVL.

The gene calls are TRBV18 and TRBJ2-1; TRBD1 agrees at 8 bases. This CDR3 is built from 15 residues. The germline V gene encodes CDR1 KGHSH and CDR2 LQKENI. After removal of 0 bases from V and 4 bases from J, the junction contained 2 bases not matched to a gene. The CDR3 DNA reads TGTGCCAGCTCACCACCACAGGGGGGTTACAATGAGCAGTTCTTC. Amino acid sequence: CASSPPQGGYNEQFF.

The rearrangement joins TRBV6-5 to TRBJ1-5, with unresolved D. V was cut by 2 bases and J by 9 bases, with 8 bases left in between. CDR3 size: 12 residues. The germline CDR1 and CDR2 sequences are MNHEY and SVGAGI. The DNA of the CDR3 is TGTGCCAGCAGTTACCTAGCCGGGCCCCAGCATTTT. This sequence encodes CASSYLAGPQHF.

This clone was detected only a few times. V is TRBV7-9 and J is TRBJ2-5; possible D gene TRBD2, 6 bases. The CDR3 runs to 17 residues. V lost 1 base and J 5 bases, leaving 20 bases between the germline ends. Germline CDR1 reads SEHNR; CDR2 reads FQNEAQ (reference sequence). For the CDR3, the DNA is TGTGCCAGCAGCTTAGGGCAGGGCGGCGGGGAGATGGAGACCCAGTACTTC. This gives the protein CASSLGQGGGEMETQYF.

The V call is TRBV10-3, the J call TRBJ2-1; weak D call: TRBD2 (8 bases). Germline V gives CDR1 ENHRY, CDR2 SYGVKD. Deletions cut 5 bases from V and 8 bases from J, with 28 bases between. The CDR3 extends over 18 amino acids. The CDR3 DNA sequence: TGTGCCATCAGTAAGTTTAGCGGGACAGACTTCATGGGGCATGAGCAGTTCTTC. This translates into CAISKFSGTDFMGHEQFF.

CDR3 sequence (DNA): TGTGCCAGCAGCCAAAACCCGGGACAGCTAAATGAAAAACTGTTTTTT. Protein product: CASSQNPGQLNEKLFF. The chain couples TRBV14 to TRBJ1-4; 7 bases map to TRBD1. Germline-derived CDR1 and CDR2 are SGHDN and FVKESK. Trimming removed 2 bases from V and 5 bases from J; junction bases left unmatched: 8. CDR3 length equals 16 residues.

As for this clone: Other DNA sequences within the sample encode an identical CDR3. The chain uses TRBV2 and TRBJ1-5, with TRBD1 identical over 7 bases. Germline CDR1 and CDR2: SNHLY and FYNNEI. This CDR3 region has 14 residues. V lost 5 bases to trimming and J lost 2 bases; unmatched junction nucleotides: 3. CDR3 in amino acids: CASSRDRGNQPQHF. CDR3 coding DNA: TGTGCCAGCAGTCGTGACAGGGGCAATCAGCCCCAGCATTTT.

Points on this clone: Other nucleotide sequences from this sample produce the same CDR3. J is TRBJ1-5 and V is TRBV18; no clear D. Looked up from germline, CDR1 is KGHSH and CDR2 is LQKENI. This CDR3 region has 13 residues. The V gene lost 2 bases and the J gene lost 5 bases, with 7 bases spanning the gap. Here the CDR3 DNA reads TGTGCCAGCTCACCAACCATTGATCAGCCCCAGCATTTT. Encoded protein: CASSPTIDQPQHF.

This clone was detected once. The genes are TRBV9 and TRBJ2-7; TRBD1 is a possible D gene (6 bases). The CDR3 loop spans 16 amino acids. CDR1 and CDR2 (germline): SGDLS, YYNGEE. V shed 0 bases and J shed 2 bases, with 15 bases lying between them. As DNA, the CDR3 is TGTGCCAGCAGCGTAGAAGACAGGTTGGGTGCCTACGAGCAGTACTTC. Protein product: CASSVEDRLGAYEQYF.

This chain uses TRBV18 with TRBJ1-1; tentative D call: TRBD1 (5 bases). CDR3 length: 14 amino acids. V was clipped by 3 bases and J by 6 bases, with 14 bases between them. The germline gives CDR1 KGHSH, CDR2 LQKENI. The chain's CDR3 is CASSPGAPRAEAFF. In DNA, the CDR3 is TGTGCCAGCTCACCTGGGGCCCCCCGCGCTGAAGCTTTCTTT.